A single sample is the source of the 10 T cell receptor beta chains below, sequenced in a study of shared clonotypes between healthy human individuals. Using immunoSEQ multiplex PCR, the repertoire was profiled, and TCRdb retains in-frame clones only, with some absent. The table records 850,000 to 1,200,000 clones, approximately 68% of them present only once. The material sequenced was memory CD4+ T cells sorted from blood. Subset defined: CD45RA-negative fraction. The receptors stem from a man between 18 and 35 years old in good health.

The V call is TRBV23-1, the J call TRBJ2-1, with 9 positions matching TRBD1. TRBV23-1 is an ORF for which the function is uncertain. The CDR3 has 16 amino acids. Germline trimming cut 2 bases from V and 7 bases from J; bases unmatched to any gene: 9. CDR3 sequence (DNA): TGCGCCAGCAGTCAACCGGACAGGGGCCGGGGGAATGAGCAGTTCTTC. It is translated as CASSQPDRGRGNEQFF.

The rearrangement links TRBV9 to TRBJ1-4, with a possible D match to TRBD1 (6 bases). The CDR3 runs 16 residues. Germline loops: CDR1 SGDLS, CDR2 YYNGEE. V was cut by 3 bases and J by 6 bases, with 18 bases left in between. CDR3 DNA: TGTGCCAGCAGCGCACAGGGTATTCAGGGGTATGAAAAACTGTTTTTT. Its translation: CASSAQGIQGYEKLFF.

This chain's CDR3 is CASSLASYSDTQYF. The DNA of the CDR3 is TGTGCCAGCAGTTTAGCCTCTTACTCAGATACGCAGTATTTT. The chain recombines TRBV27 with TRBJ2-3; D not resolved. Trimming removed 2 bases from V and 4 bases from J, with 10 bases in between. The germline V gene has CDR1 MNHEY and CDR2 SMNVEV (reference sequence). There are 14 residues in the CDR3.

V and J are TRBV29-1 and TRBJ2-2; 7 nucleotides line up with TRBD2. V lost 4 bases, J lost 2 bases, and 7 bases stayed unmatched. This CDR3 has 15 amino acids. CDR1 is SQVTM and CDR2 is ANQGSEA in the germline V gene. In DNA, the CDR3 is TGCAGCGTTGTTTCGGCTAGCGGTAACACCGGGGAGCTGTTTTTT. Amino acids: CSVVSASGNTGELFF.

The V gene is TRBV5-4, the J gene TRBJ1-2, with D maybe TRBD1 (5 bases). The V gene's germline CDR1 is SGHNT and CDR2 YYREEE (reference sequence). The CDR3 contains 14 residues. Trimming removed 5 bases from V and 9 bases from J, with 20 bases in between. The CDR3 is CASSGRGGLMSYTF. CDR3 nucleotide sequence: TGTGCCAGCAGTGGCCGGGGCGGTTTGATGAGCTACACCTTC.

The V gene is TRBV11-2, the J gene TRBJ2-3; D is ambiguous. Germline CDR1 reads SGHAT; CDR2 reads FQNNGV. V lost 5 bases and J 0 bases, leaving 12 bases between the germline ends. The CDR3 totals 15 residues. The CDR3 coding sequence is TGTGCCAGCAGCGCCGAAAGATTTAGCACAGATACGCAGTATTTT. Residues: CASSAERFSTDTQYF.

This rearrangement joins TRBV28 to TRBJ1-6; D is unresolved. From germline, CDR1 is MDHEN and CDR2 SYDVKM. This CDR3 has 18 amino acids. The V end lost 2 bases, the J end lost 0 bases, and 14 bases lay between the germline ends. The CDR3 DNA reads TGTGCCAGCAGTTTAGCGGGCAGCCTAAGCTCCTATAATTCACCCCTCCACTTT. Translation: CASSLAGSLSSYNSPLHF.

About this clone itself: Possible read error: a much larger clone is one base away. CDR3 DNA: TGTGCCAGCAGCCCGGGACAGGGGCCCTACGAGCAGTACTTC. Encoded protein: CASSPGQGPYEQYF. The chain employs TRBV7-2 and TRBJ2-7; 10 bases agree with TRBD1. Per germline, CDR1 SGHTA and CDR2 FQGNSA. This CDR3 has 14 amino acids. J lost 2 bases, V lost 5 bases, and 3 bases had no gene match.

This chain uses TRBV30 with TRBJ2-5, with D perhaps TRBD2 (5 bases). The J call may be wrong; the DNA end is better matched by TRBJ2-7. The germline gives CDR1 GTSNPN, CDR2 SVGIG (reference sequence). This CDR3 comprises 17 residues. The CDR3 DNA is TGTGCCTGGAGTAAATTTGTCAGCGGCGTCCCGGGTAGCGAGCAGTACTTC. Amino acids: CAWSKFVSGVPGSEQYF.

The chain employs TRBV6-5 and TRBJ1-5; D unclear. Trimming removed 0 bases at V and 9 bases at J, with 15 bases between. The CDR3 is 15 residues long. Germline CDR1 reads MNHEY; CDR2 reads SVGAGI. The CDR3: CASSYSVRADGPQHF. CDR3 DNA: TGTGCCAGCAGTTACTCAGTCAGAGCGGATGGGCCCCAGCATTTT.